The 22 T cell receptor beta chains below were found in one sample sequenced in a study of shared clonotypes between healthy human individuals. Only in-frame clones appear in the TCRdb table, and some are missing; sequencing was by immunoSEQ multiplex PCR. The data contain around 690,000 clones, around 91% of them singletons. Sequences were obtained from memory CD8+ T cells from PBMCs. The subset is: CD45RO+ cells pooled with CCR7-negative TemRA cells. These receptor sequences come from a man younger than 30 in good health. Some clones in this sample may be carry-over from other donors' samples.

This sequence joins TRBV7-9 and TRBJ2-1; 9 bases line up with TRBD1. The CDR3 is 14 amino acids. The V gene's germline CDR1 is SEHNR and CDR2 FQNEAQ (reference sequence). J lost 7 bases, V lost 4 bases, and 5 bases had no gene match. CDR3 amino acids: CASSSGQGFNEQFF. CDR3 sequence (DNA): TGTGCCAGCAGCTCAGGACAGGGGTTTAATGAGCAGTTCTTC.

The gene calls are TRBV29-1 and TRBJ1-2, with D possibly TRBD1 on 5 matching bases. This CDR3 is 13 amino acids long. V lost 3 bases and J lost 5, with 13 bases in between. Germline values: CDR1 SQVTM, CDR2 ANQGSEA. As DNA, the CDR3 is TGCAGCGTTGACATGGGGGACGGATATGGCTACACCTTC. This gives the protein CSVDMGDGYGYTF.

This clone was counted only a few times. This rearrangement joins TRBV29-1 to TRBJ1-5; D possibly corresponds to TRBD1 (5 bases). The CDR3 consists of 13 residues. V shed 6 bases and J shed 5 bases, with 14 bases lying between them. Germline V gene lookup returns CDR1 SQVTM and CDR2 ANQGSEA. CDR3 DNA: TGCAGCGTCGGCACAGGCGATTATCAGCCCCAGCATTTT. It translates to CSVGTGDYQPQHF.

This chain links TRBV5-6 with TRBJ2-5; maybe TRBD1 (5 bases). The CDR3 totals 14 residues. The V and J ends lost 4 bases and 1 base respectively, with 11 bases between them. The germline V gene encodes CDR1 SGHDT and CDR2 YYEEEE. CDR3 DNA sequence: TGTGCCAGCAGCCACGCAGGGATCCAAGAGACCCAGTACTTC. Protein: CASSHAGIQETQYF.

The rearrangement uses TRBV21-1 and TRBJ1-1. TRBV21-1 is a documented pseudogene. CDR3 length equals 12 residues. CDR3 sequence: CASRKKWTEAFF. DNA of the CDR3: TGTGCCAGCAGGAAGAAGTGGACTGAAGCTTTCTTT.

This clone was counted a single time. This rearrangement joins TRBV18 to TRBJ2-6; D is unclear. V was pared by 0 bases and J by 1 base, with 13 bases between. The CDR3 extends over 18 amino acids. Germline V gives CDR1 KGHSH, CDR2 LQKENI. CDR3 nucleotides: TGTGCCAGCTCACCACCGGATTCCAGGTGGTCTGGGGCCAACGTCCTGACTTTC. It translates to CASSPPDSRWSGANVLTF.

V is TRBV28 and J is TRBJ2-7; 8 bases agree with TRBD2. V trimming: 3 bases; J trimming: 2 bases; junction bases outside the gene matches: 3. The CDR3 runs to 14 residues. Germline-derived CDR1 and CDR2 are MDHEN and SYDVKM. For the CDR3, the DNA is TGTGCCAGCAGTTTCGGGAGGGCAACCTACGAGCAGTACTTC. It codes for CASSFGRATYEQYF. The complete variable domain, with remaining parts taken from reference TRBV28 and TRBJ2-7, reads DVKVTQSSRYLVKRTGEKVFLECVQDMDHENMFWYRQDPGLGLRLIYFSYDVKMKEKGDIPEGYSVSREKKERFSLILESASTNQTSMYLCASSFGRATYEQYFGPGTRLTVT.

This clone was counted between two and nine times. This rearrangement joins TRBV29-1 to TRBJ1-1; D unclear. This CDR3 is 12 amino acids long. Germline assignment: CDR1 SQVTM and CDR2 ANQGSEA. Between the trimmed V and J ends, which lost 5 bases and 0 bases, there was a span of 7 bases. Here the CDR3 reads CSVRAMNTEAFF. Here the CDR3 DNA reads TGCAGCGTTAGGGCCATGAACACTGAAGCTTTCTTT. The full variable domain, its missing parts supplied by reference TRBV29-1 and TRBJ1-1, is SAVISQKPSRDICQRGTSLTIQCQVDSQVTMMFWYRQQPGQSLTLIATANQGSEATYESGFVIDKFPISRPNLTFSTLTVSNMSPEDSSIYLCSVRAMNTEAFFGQGTRLTVV.

The chain uses TRBV9 and TRBJ1-4, with D possibly being TRBD1 (6 bases). This CDR3 is 15 amino acids long. Per germline, CDR1 SGDLS and CDR2 YYNGEE. V lost 3 bases and J 8 bases, leaving 17 bases between the germline ends. CDR3 residues: CASSAGRVGGEKLFF. CDR3 sequence (DNA): TGTGCCAGCAGCGCCGGCCGGGTCGGGGGCGAAAAACTGTTTTTT. Variable domain in full (rest from reference TRBV9 and TRBJ1-4): DSGVTQTPKHLITATGQRVTLRCSPRSGDLSVYWYQQSLDQGLQFLIQYYNGEERAKGNILERFSAQQFPDLHSELNLSSLELGDSALYFCASSAGRVGGEKLFFGSGTQLSVL.

The rearrangement links TRBV9 to TRBJ2-3; 8 nucleotides agree with TRBD1. V shed 4 bases and J 6 bases; nucleotides not matched to a gene: 4. CDR3 size: 13 residues. Per germline, CDR1 SGDLS and CDR2 YYNGEE. In nucleotides, the CDR3 is TGTGCCAGCAGCTCTAGGGACAGGGATACGCAGTATTTT. Protein sequence: CASSSRDRDTQYF.

The chain joins TRBV27 to TRBJ1-4; no clear D gene. The V and J ends lost 10 bases and 0 bases respectively, with 12 bases between them. Germline CDR1 reads MNHEY; CDR2 reads SMNVEV (reference sequence). The CDR3 sequence is 14 residues long. The DNA for the CDR3 is TGTGCCACAGGAGGCCGCGCAACTAATGAAAAACTGTTTTTT. The encoded protein is CATGGRATNEKLFF.

The rearrangement links TRBV6-1 to TRBJ2-7; D uncertain. The CDR3 totals 11 residues. CDR1 is MNHNS, CDR2 SASEGT, per germline. V lost 2 bases and J 7 bases, leaving 6 bases between the germline ends. The CDR3 region is CASSELGEQYF. The CDR3 DNA sequence: TGTGCCAGCAGTGAACTGGGGGAGCAGTACTTC.

The rearrangement links TRBV7-9 to TRBJ2-1, with a weak D call TRBD2 (6 bases). Trimming pared 1 base from V and 6 bases from J, leaving 13 bases between. The CDR3 runs 15 residues. Germline CDR1 and CDR2: SEHNR and FQNEAQ (reference sequence). The CDR3 DNA follows: TGTGCCAGCAGCTTAGTGGCCGGGAGTGGCAATGAGCAGTTCTTC. It encodes CASSLVAGSGNEQFF.

The chain links TRBV19 to TRBJ2-7, with 7 bases fitting TRBD1. With V trimmed by 0 bases and J by 0 bases, 2 bases remained unmatched. This CDR3 is 15 amino acids long. From germline, CDR1 is LNHDA and CDR2 SQIVND (reference sequence). CDR3 sequence reads: CASSIDRGSSYEQYF. The CDR3 nucleotides are TGTGCCAGTAGTATAGACAGGGGGAGCTCCTACGAGCAGTACTTC.

This clone is deemed medium-sized (0.01 to 0.1%). The chain is built from TRBV7-9 and TRBJ1-6; TRBD1 agrees at 7 bases. V lost 4 bases, J lost 8 bases, and 2 bases stayed unmatched. This CDR3 has 13 residues. From germline, CDR1 is SEHNR and CDR2 FQNEAQ (reference sequence). This CDR3 reads CASSSRGDSPLHF. The CDR3 region has the DNA TGTGCCAGCAGCTCCAGGGGGGATTCACCCCTCCACTTT.

The chain combines TRBV5-1 with TRBJ1-2; 7 nucleotides align to TRBD1. This CDR3 contains 14 residues. With 4 bases clipped from V and 4 bases from J, the junction kept 7 bases outside the gene matches. Looked up from germline, CDR1 is SGHRS and CDR2 is YFSETQ. Here the CDR3 reads CASSVQQGTYGYTF. In DNA, the CDR3 is TGCGCCAGCAGCGTGCAACAGGGGACCTATGGCTACACCTTC.

The V and J genes are TRBV4-1 and TRBJ2-5, with 7 bases identical to TRBD2. Germline-derived CDR1 and CDR2 are MGHRA and YSYEKL. The CDR3 is made up of 14 amino acids. V was clipped by 3 bases and J by 2 bases; unmatched bases: 3. The CDR3 sequence: CASSHRAGQETQYF. DNA for the CDR3: TGCGCCAGCAGCCATAGAGCGGGACAAGAGACCCAGTACTTC.

This chain links TRBV27 with TRBJ1-6; D remains unclear. There are 12 residues in the CDR3. With 6 bases removed from V and 12 bases from J, the gap between germline ends came to 12 bases. Germline CDR1 MNHEY, CDR2 SMNVEV (reference sequence). This CDR3 is CASSHMGVPLHF. For the CDR3, the DNA is TGTGCCAGCAGCCACATGGGAGTACCCCTCCACTTT.

This clone has only one observation. As DNA, the CDR3 is TGTGCCACCAGCAGAGAGCGGGAGGGCCTAGGTAATGAGCAGTTCTTC. Translating gives CATSREREGLGNEQFF. The V call is TRBV15, the J call TRBJ2-1, with TRBD2 matching over 9 bases. Trimming took 0 bases from V and 7 from J; bases not matched to a gene: 7. The CDR3 is 16 residues long. CDR1 LNHNV and CDR2 YYDKDF come from the germline V gene (reference sequence).

This chain joins TRBV9 and TRBJ2-4, with D hard to call. Germline-derived CDR1 and CDR2 are SGDLS and YYNGEE. The CDR3 runs to 15 residues. Trimming removed 4 bases from V and 1 base from J, with 12 bases in between. In DNA form, the CDR3 reads TGTGCCAGCAGCCCCTATTCTGTGGCCAAAAACATTCAGTACTTC. Translated, it gives CASSPYSVAKNIQYF. Based on the CDR3 plus reference TRBV9 and TRBJ2-4, the full variable domain is DSGVTQTPKHLITATGQRVTLRCSPRSGDLSVYWYQQSLDQGLQFLIQYYNGEERAKGNILERFSAQQFPDLHSELNLSSLELGDSALYFCASSPYSVAKNIQYFGAGTRLSVL.

The V gene is TRBV7-8, the J gene TRBJ2-7, with TRBD2 matching 10 bases. CDR1 SGHVS and CDR2 FQNEAQ come from the germline V gene. This CDR3 contains 13 residues. V lost 4 bases to trimming and J lost 6 bases; unmatched junction nucleotides: 3. CDR3 sequence (DNA): TGTGCCAGCAGCTCTAGCGGGAGAGTCGAGCAGTACTTC. Its translation is CASSSSGRVEQYF.

The chain is built from TRBV5-6 and TRBJ2-7, with unresolved D. The CDR3 runs 14 residues. From germline, CDR1 is SGHDT and CDR2 YYEEEE. Trimming took 0 bases from V and 2 from J, leaving 9 bases between them. CDR3 in DNA: TGTGCCAGCAGCTTGGGGACCAGTGCCTACGAGCAGTACTTC. Amino acid sequence: CASSLGTSAYEQYF.